This record covers a single T cell receptor beta chain. Antigen specificity is unknown. Germline V gene lookup returns CDR1 MNHEY and CDR2 SMNVEV (reference sequence). This CDR3 region has 18 residues. Trimming took 2 bases from V and 0 from J, leaving 16 bases between them. Out of 8.5 to 10 ml of fresh peripheral blood came the PBMCs. The data stem from a study of T cells in Graves' hyperthyroidism and ophthalmopathy. General study results and limits: In the analysis, a 13 V-J model separated ophthalmopathy from stable hyperthyroidism. Most clonotypes that expanded in the thyroid above 0.001 also showed up in blood.

From RNA transcripts, TCR beta CDR3 regions were amplified. First-round RT-PCR with HTBI primers amplified the TCR CDR3 region. Via MiXCR, TCRdb re-called the multiplex PCR reads, giving one row per CDR3 protein. The data show hundreds of thousands of distinct CDR3 sequences, 16% seen once. Sequencing was carried out using blood. This rearrangement joins TRBV27 to TRBJ2-2, with D perhaps matching TRBD1 (6 bases). This sequence originates from a woman aged 18-30 years with Graves' hyperthyroidism. The CDR3 coding sequence is TGTGCCAGCAGTTTACGATGGCAGGGGTCGGCGAACACCGGGGAGCTGTTTTTT. Protein sequence: CASSLRWQGSANTGELFF.